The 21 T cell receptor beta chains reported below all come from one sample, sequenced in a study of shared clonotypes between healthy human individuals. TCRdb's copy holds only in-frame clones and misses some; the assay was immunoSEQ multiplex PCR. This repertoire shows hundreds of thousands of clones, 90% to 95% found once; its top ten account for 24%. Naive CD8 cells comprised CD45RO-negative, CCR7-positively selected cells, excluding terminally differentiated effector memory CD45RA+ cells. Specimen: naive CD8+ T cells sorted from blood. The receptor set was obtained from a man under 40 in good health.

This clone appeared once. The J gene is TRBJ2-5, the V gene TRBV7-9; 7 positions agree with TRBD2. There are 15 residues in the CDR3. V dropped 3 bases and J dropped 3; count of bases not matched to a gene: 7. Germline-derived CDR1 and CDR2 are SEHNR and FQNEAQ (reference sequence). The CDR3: CASSFMRENEETQYF. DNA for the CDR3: TGTGCCAGCAGCTTCATGCGGGAGAATGAAGAGACCCAGTACTTC.

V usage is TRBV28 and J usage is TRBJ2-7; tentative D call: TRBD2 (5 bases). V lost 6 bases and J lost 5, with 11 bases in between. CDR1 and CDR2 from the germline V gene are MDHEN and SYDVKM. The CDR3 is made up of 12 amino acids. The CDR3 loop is CASSPQEDEQYF. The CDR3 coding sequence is TGTGCCAGCAGCCCTCAGGAGGACGAGCAGTACTTC.

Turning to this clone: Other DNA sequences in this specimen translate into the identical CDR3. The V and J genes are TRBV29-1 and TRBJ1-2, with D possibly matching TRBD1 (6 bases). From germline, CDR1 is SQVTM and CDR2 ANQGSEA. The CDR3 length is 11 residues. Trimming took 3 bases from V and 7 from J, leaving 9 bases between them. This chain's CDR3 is CSVESGAGYTF. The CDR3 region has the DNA TGCAGCGTTGAGTCAGGGGCTGGCTACACCTTC.

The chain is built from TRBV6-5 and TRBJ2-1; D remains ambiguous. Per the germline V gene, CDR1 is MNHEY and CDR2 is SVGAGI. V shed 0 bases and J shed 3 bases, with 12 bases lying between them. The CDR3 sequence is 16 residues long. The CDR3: CASSYSTSDLYNEQFF. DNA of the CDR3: TGTGCCAGCAGTTACTCGACCAGTGACCTCTACAATGAGCAGTTCTTC.

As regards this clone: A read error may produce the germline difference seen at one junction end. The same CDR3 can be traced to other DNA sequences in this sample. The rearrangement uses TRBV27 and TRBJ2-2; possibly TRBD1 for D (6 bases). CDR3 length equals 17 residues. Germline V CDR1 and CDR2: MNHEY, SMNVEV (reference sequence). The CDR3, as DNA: TGTGCCAGCAGTCCCCTTGACGACAGGAGCAACACCGGGGAGTTGTTTTTT. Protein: CASSPLDDRSNTGELFF.

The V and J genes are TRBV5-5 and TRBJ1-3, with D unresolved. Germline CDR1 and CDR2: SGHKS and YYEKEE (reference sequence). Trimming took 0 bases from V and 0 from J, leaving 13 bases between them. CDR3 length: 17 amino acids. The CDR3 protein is CASSLESGGSSGNTIYF. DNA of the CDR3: TGTGCCAGCAGCTTGGAGTCGGGCGGTAGCTCTGGAAACACCATATATTTT.

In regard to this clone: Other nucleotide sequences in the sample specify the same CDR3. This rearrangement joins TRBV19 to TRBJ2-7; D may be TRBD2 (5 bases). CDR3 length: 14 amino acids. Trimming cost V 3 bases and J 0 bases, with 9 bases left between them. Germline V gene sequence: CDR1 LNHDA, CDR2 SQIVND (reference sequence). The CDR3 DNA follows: TGTGCCAGTAGTATGGTTGGGAGCTCCTACGAGCAGTACTTC. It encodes CASSMVGSSYEQYF.

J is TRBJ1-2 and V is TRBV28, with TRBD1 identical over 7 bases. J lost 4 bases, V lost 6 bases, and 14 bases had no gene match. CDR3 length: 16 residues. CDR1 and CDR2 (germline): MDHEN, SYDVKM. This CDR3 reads CASRVSGNRGGYGYTF. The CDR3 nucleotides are TGTGCCAGCAGAGTAAGTGGAAACAGGGGAGGCTATGGCTACACCTTC.

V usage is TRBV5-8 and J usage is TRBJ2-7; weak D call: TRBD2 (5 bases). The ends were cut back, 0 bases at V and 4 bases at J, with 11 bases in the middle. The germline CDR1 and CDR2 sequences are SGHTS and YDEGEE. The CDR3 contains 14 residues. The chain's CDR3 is CASSLAGNGYEQYF. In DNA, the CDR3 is TGTGCCAGCAGCTTGGCCGGGAATGGTTACGAGCAGTACTTC.

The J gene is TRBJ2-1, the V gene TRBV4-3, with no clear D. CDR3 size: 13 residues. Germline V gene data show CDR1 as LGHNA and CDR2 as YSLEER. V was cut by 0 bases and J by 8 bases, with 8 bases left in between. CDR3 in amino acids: CASSQDFVDEQFF. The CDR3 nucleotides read TGCGCCAGCAGCCAAGATTTCGTGGATGAGCAGTTCTTC.

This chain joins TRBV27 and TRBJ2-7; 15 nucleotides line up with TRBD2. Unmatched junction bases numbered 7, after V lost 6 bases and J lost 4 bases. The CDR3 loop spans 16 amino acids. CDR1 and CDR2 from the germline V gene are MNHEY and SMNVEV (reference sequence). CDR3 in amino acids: CASRQGLAGGNYEQYF. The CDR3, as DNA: TGTGCCAGCAGACAAGGACTAGCGGGAGGGAATTACGAGCAGTACTTC.

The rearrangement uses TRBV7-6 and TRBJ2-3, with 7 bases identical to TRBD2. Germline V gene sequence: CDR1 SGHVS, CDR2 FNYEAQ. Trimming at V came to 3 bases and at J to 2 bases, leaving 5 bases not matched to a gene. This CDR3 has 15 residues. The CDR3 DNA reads TGTGCCAGCAGCTTTCAGGGAGGGATCACAGATACGCAGTATTTT. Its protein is CASSFQGGITDTQYF. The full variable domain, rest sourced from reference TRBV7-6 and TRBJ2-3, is GAGVSQSPRYKVTKRGQDVALRCDPISGHVSLYWYRQALGQGPEFLTYFNYEAQQDKSGLPNDRFSAERPEGSISTLTIQRTEQRDSAMYRCASSFQGGITDTQYFGPGTRLTVL.

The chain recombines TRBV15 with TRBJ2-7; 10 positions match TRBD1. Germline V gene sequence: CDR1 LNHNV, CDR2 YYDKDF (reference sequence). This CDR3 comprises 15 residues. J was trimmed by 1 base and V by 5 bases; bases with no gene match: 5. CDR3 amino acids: CATSRPGQGSYEQYF. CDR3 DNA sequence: TGTGCCACCAGCCGGCCGGGACAGGGGTCCTACGAGCAGTACTTC.

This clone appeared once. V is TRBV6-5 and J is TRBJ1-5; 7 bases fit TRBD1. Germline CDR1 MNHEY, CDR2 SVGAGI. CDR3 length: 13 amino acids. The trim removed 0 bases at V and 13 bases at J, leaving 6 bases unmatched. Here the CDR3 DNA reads TGTGCCAGCAGTTACTCCCCGACAGGGACTCAGCATTTT. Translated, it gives CASSYSPTGTQHF.

The CDR3 region has the DNA TGTGCCAGCAGCGGGTCCGGGACAGGGGGCTATGGCTACACCTTC. It encodes CASSGSGTGGYGYTF. V gene TRBV7-9 combines with J gene TRBJ1-2; 11 bases are a match to TRBD1. In germline, CDR1 is SEHNR, CDR2 FQNEAQ (reference sequence). The CDR3 loop spans 15 amino acids. The V gene end was trimmed by 5 bases and the J gene end by 4 bases; junction bases not matched to a gene: 6.

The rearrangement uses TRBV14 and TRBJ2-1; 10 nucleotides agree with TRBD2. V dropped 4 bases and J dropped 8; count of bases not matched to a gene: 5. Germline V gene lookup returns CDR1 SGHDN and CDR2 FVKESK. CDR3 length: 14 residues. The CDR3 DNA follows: TGTGCCAGCAGCCTGACTAGCGGGTTCTATGAGCAGTTCTTC. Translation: CASSLTSGFYEQFF.

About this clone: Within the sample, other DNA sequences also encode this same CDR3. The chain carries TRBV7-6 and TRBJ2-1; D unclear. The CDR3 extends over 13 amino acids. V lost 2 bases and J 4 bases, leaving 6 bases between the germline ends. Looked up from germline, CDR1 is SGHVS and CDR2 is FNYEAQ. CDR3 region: CASSLQPYNEQFF. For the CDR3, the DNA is TGTGCCAGCAGCTTACAGCCTTACAATGAGCAGTTCTTC.

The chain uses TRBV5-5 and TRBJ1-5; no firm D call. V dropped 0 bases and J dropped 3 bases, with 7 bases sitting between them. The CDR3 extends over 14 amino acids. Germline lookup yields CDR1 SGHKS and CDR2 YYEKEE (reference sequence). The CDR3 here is CASSLAGNNQPQHF. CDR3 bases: TGTGCCAGCAGCTTGGCCGGGAACAATCAGCCCCAGCATTTT.

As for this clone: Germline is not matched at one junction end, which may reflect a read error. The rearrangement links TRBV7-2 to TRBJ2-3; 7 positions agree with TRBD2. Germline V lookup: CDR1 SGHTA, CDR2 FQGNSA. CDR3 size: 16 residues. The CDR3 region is CANSFRAAASGDTQYF. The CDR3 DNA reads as TGTGCCAACAGCTTCAGGGCCGCGGCTAGCGGAGATACGCAGTATTTT.

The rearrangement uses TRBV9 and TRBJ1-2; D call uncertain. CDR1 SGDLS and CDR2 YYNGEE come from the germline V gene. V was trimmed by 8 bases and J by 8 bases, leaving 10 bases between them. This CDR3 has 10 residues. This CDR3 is CASESIGYTF. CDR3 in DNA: TGTGCCAGTGAGAGCATCGGCTACACCTTC.

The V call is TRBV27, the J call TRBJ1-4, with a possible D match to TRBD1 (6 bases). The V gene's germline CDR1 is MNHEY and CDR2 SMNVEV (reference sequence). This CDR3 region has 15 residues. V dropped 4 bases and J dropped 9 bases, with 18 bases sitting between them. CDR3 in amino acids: CASSSLGANRQKLFF. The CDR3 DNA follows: TGTGCCAGCAGTTCTTTGGGGGCGAATCGTCAAAAACTGTTTTTT.